This T cell receptor beta chain emerged from a study of human T cells and chemical hapten exposure (dated by TCRdb to the early 2020s). Background for the entire study: For sensitization, 2% DPC in acetone was applied to an approximately 2 cm by approximately 2 cm area of upper inner arm skin. Blood for TCR sequencing was provided by twenty-nine alopecia patients at one to four time points (pre-sensitization, 2, 6 and 24 weeks). Patient blood was sampled pre-sensitization (week 0) and at 2, 6 and about 24 weeks after DPC sensitization. The study tracked peripheral blood TCR repertoire changes in vivo during primary and secondary sensitization to the hapten diphenylcyclopropenone (DPC) in alopecia patients. Libraries were combined into a pool for sequencing, and differences in TCR yield between samples came mainly from small differences in library volumes within the pool. Patch testing was performed on the upper back with Finn chambers containing 0.01% DPC, and the patch tests were scored after 6 days according to International Contact Dermatitis Research Group standards. Weekly therapeutic DPC doses were additionally applied to the scalp of patients throughout the roughly 25-week study period. Alopecia areata with under or over 50% scalp involvement, alopecia totalis and alopecia universalis were represented in the patient cohort, which was mostly female. What the authors observed across the whole study: Patch test score correlated positively with the number of PT1 expanded TCRs, reaching significance at thresholds 8, 16 and 32 but not at 4. No change with DPC sensitization was found in the number of TCRs above 1 in 1000 frequency, and no evidence of global repertoire structure alterations was found. Alopecia, a presumed autoimmune disease, was present in all patients, so the immune response of the patients might differ from that of healthy individuals. Compared with pre-sensitization or healthy control sets, expanded TCRs formed significantly more large CDR3 similarity clusters, which is consistent with antigen-driven responses. Repeated subsampling changed both the strength of the expansion versus patch-test correlation and the threshold at which that correlation became significant.

For this chain, trimming is 6 bases at the V end and 1 base at the J end, and the number of junction bases without a gene match is 11. The CDR3 measures 15 amino acids from cysteine to phenylalanine. The sequence is cut down to CDR3 DNA, 45 bases in frame from base 1. The germline V gene encodes CDR1 DFQATT and CDR2 SNEGSKA (reference sequence). The time point label, as the study defines it: pre-sensitization, week 0. The label giving this sample's treatment or condition can be read as: therapeutic diphenylcyclopropenone sensitization with weekly scalp DPC. At each patch-test visit, blood was drawn before the patch test was applied. To be eligible, patients had to be aged 18 to 70, diagnosed with alopecia and judged suitable for DPC therapy, while pregnant patients were excluded. Total RNA was isolated from unfractionated whole blood collected in Tempus Blood RNA tubes. The library relied on RACE. TCRdb names NextSeq 500 as the instrument used. Library preparation attached unique molecular identifiers to individual cDNA molecules for quantitative, reproducible TCR counting. For every blood RNA sample, sequencing covered both the TCR alpha and TCR beta chains. The paper's processing steps were these. A median of around 100,000 TCRs per sample was observed, with a range of about 23,224 to 690,600. V, J and CDR3 annotation of the TCR reads was carried out using the Decombinator software suite. For the PS versus PT1 abundance plots, all samples were subsampled to the same number of TCRs (28,000). TCRs were defined as expanded if absent before sensitization and observed at least eight times at the 2-week time point. TCRdb applied fastp at Q25 and MiXCR to the public reads, then kept only in-frame beta chains. All rows with the same CDR3 protein become a single entry with the most common DNA and genes. The V and J calls come from TCRdb's annotation, not from the publication. The sample table contains about 250,000 distinct CDR3 sequences; only one count was recorded for roughly 8% of them. The ten largest make up roughly 1.2% of the sample.

On this clonotype: Which antigen it targets is not known. No base quality information exists; no much larger clone differs at one position.

This sequence uses TRBV20-1 and TRBJ2-7; 8 central nucleotides agree with TRBD1. The TCR comes from a man younger than 35 with alopecia areata. Some clones in this sample may be carry-over from other donors' samples. The specimen comprised whole blood, sampled in connection with sensitization to the hapten diphenylcyclopropenone (DPC). For the CDR3, the sequence is CSAAGRTGFSYEQYF. In nucleotides, the sequence is TGCAGTGCCGCGGGGAGGACAGGGTTTTCCTACGAGCAGTACTTC.